These 22 T cell receptor beta chains share one sample of origin, sequenced in a study of CD8 T cells in Susac syndrome. The authors reverse transcribed roughly 0.5 to 1 ug RNA with random hexamers. TCRdb passed the immunoSEQ multiplex PCR reads through MiXCR, listing each CDR3 protein once. Altogether about 22,000 distinct CDR3 sequences are present, around 94% being singletons, with the ten largest covering 0.25% to 0.3%. The sample taken for sequencing was CD8+ T cells from PBMCs. The receptors were sampled from a human donor in good health.

This chain links TRBV4-3 with TRBJ1-2, with D perhaps matching TRBD1 (6 bases). The CDR3 length is 17 residues. CDR1 LGHNA and CDR2 YSLEER come from the germline V gene. Trimming cost V 0 bases and J 4 bases, with 18 bases left between them. The CDR3 region is CASSQDYRVYPSYGYTF. As DNA, the CDR3 is TGCGCCAGCAGCCAAGACTACAGGGTTTATCCATCCTATGGCTACACCTTC.

V and J are TRBV27 and TRBJ1-1, with D maybe TRBD1 (5 bases). Germline loops: CDR1 MNHEY, CDR2 SMNVEV (reference sequence). Trimming removed 3 bases at V and 4 bases at J, with 9 bases between. This CDR3 comprises 13 residues. The CDR3 DNA follows: TGTGCCAGCAGTTTCTCCGGGGGCACTGAAGCTTTCTTT. Translating it yields CASSFSGGTEAFF.

Remarks on this clonotype: Its ends do not fully match the called genes, so a read error is possible. V and J are TRBV4-1 and TRBJ2-1; D possibly uses TRBD1 or TRBD2 (5 bases each). Germline CDR1 and CDR2: MGHRA and YSYEKL. The CDR3 covers 18 residues. The CDR3 DNA sequence: TGCGCCAGCAGCCAAAGGGAAAGCGGCGGACACTCCTACAATGAGCAGCTCTTC. Translating gives CASSQRESGGHSYNEQLF.

The chain uses TRBV24-1 and TRBJ1-5; D call uncertain. CDR3 length: 14 amino acids. Germline CDR1 reads KGHDR; CDR2 reads SFDVKD. Trimming stripped 3 bases from V and 0 bases from J, with 5 bases between. In DNA, the CDR3 is TGTGCCACCAGTGATGTCGGTAGCAATCAGCCCCAGCATTTT. Residues: CATSDVGSNQPQHF.

This rearrangement joins TRBV7-2 to TRBJ2-4; no clear D. This CDR3 contains 14 residues. V lost 2 bases and J lost 6, with 11 bases in between. The V gene's germline CDR1 is SGHTA and CDR2 FQGNSA. DNA for the CDR3: TGTGCCAGCAGCTTACCAGGAAACTTAAACATTCAGTACTTC. Protein: CASSLPGNLNIQYF. The whole variable domain, remainder taken from reference TRBV7-2 and TRBJ2-4, is GAGVSQSPSNKVTEKGKDVELRCDPISGHTALYWYRQSLGQGLEFLIYFQGNSAPDKSGLPSDRFSAERTGGSVSTLTIQRTQQEDSAVYLCASSLPGNLNIQYFGAGTRLSVL.

The chain recombines TRBV10-2 with TRBJ1-1; D gene uncertain. The V gene lost 3 bases and the J gene lost 4 bases, with 24 bases spanning the gap. The CDR3 consists of 18 residues. Germline loops: CDR1 WSHSY, CDR2 SAAADI. CDR3 sequence reads: CASSDAPFKGTDTTEAFF. The DNA for the CDR3 is TGCGCCAGCAGTGACGCCCCCTTTAAAGGCACGGATACCACTGAAGCTTTCTTT.

The chain has TRBV9 and TRBJ2-2; D ambiguous. Per germline, CDR1 SGDLS and CDR2 YYNGEE. V was trimmed by 3 bases and J by 0 bases, leaving 12 bases between them. The CDR3 is 16 residues long. CDR3: CASSDPFYTNTGELFF. DNA of the CDR3: TGTGCCAGCAGCGACCCCTTCTACACGAACACCGGGGAGCTGTTTTTT.

The V gene is TRBV6-1, the J gene TRBJ1-1; D gene uncertain. This CDR3 is built from 16 residues. Trimming stripped 0 bases from V and 1 base from J, with 12 bases between. CDR1 is MNHNS and CDR2 is SASEGT in the germline V gene. Here the CDR3 DNA reads TGTGCCAGCAGTGAAGCGATTGAGAATTGGAACACTGAAGCTTTCTTT. Translated: CASSEAIENWNTEAFF.

The V call is TRBV7-9, the J call TRBJ1-2; D is unclear. The CDR3 extends over 13 amino acids. Trimming stripped 11 bases from V and 2 bases from J, with 15 bases between. Germline V CDR1 and CDR2: SEHNR, FQNEAQ (reference sequence). CDR3 amino acids: CAQLGKWNYGYTF. The CDR3 DNA sequence: TGTGCCCAGCTGGGGAAGTGGAACTATGGCTACACCTTC.

The chain links TRBV20-1 to TRBJ2-3; either TRBD1 or TRBD2 may fit D (7 bases each). Germline V gene sequence: CDR1 DFQATT, CDR2 SNEGSKA (reference sequence). This CDR3 has 16 amino acids. Trimming cost V 0 bases and J 2 bases, with 15 bases left between them. The CDR3 DNA reads as TGCAGTGCTAGAGATCAGGGGGGGCTATTCACAGATACGCAGTATTTT. Amino acid sequence: CSARDQGGLFTDTQYF.

The chain employs TRBV2 and TRBJ1-2; 7 bases agree with TRBD1. Germline values: CDR1 SNHLY, CDR2 FYNNEI. V lost 1 base, J lost 6 bases, and 5 bases stayed unmatched. The CDR3 is 14 amino acids. The CDR3 reads CASSEVKGANGYTF. The CDR3 DNA sequence: TGTGCCAGCAGTGAAGTGAAGGGGGCAAATGGCTACACCTTC.

J is TRBJ2-7 and V is TRBV5-1; D is possibly TRBD2 (6 bases). Trimming removed 0 bases at V and 0 bases at J, with 19 bases between. The CDR3 has 18 residues. In germline, CDR1 is SGHRS, CDR2 YFSETQ. The CDR3 here is CASSLAEAGLFGSYEQYF. In nucleotides, the CDR3 is TGCGCCAGCAGCTTGGCGGAGGCGGGACTTTTCGGCTCCTACGAGCAGTACTTC.

The V gene is TRBV6-2 or TRBV6-3, the J gene TRBJ2-3; D perhaps matches TRBD2 (5 bases). The length of the CDR3 is 16 residues. Germline V gene lookup returns CDR1 MNHEY and CDR2 SVGEGT. The V end lost 6 bases, the J end lost 5 bases, and 21 bases lay between the germline ends. For the CDR3, the DNA is TGTGCCAGCAGCTTAACACTCAGCGGTAATGGAGATACGCAGTATTTT. It yields the protein CASSLTLSGNGDTQYF.

The rearrangement joins TRBV27 to TRBJ2-5; no firm D call. Germline assignment: CDR1 MNHEY and CDR2 SMNVEV (reference sequence). This CDR3 contains 14 residues. The germline V and J ends were trimmed by 5 bases and 2 bases, with 12 bases remaining between them. CDR3 residues: CASSDGRVQETQYF. CDR3 DNA: TGTGCCAGCAGTGACGGACGGGTACAAGAGACCCAGTACTTC.

This rearrangement joins TRBV12-3 or TRBV12-4 to TRBJ2-2; D ambiguous. V lost 4 bases and J lost 3, with 9 bases in between. This CDR3 spans 14 amino acids. The CDR3 DNA is TGTGCCAGCAGTTCTGGGTTGGACACCGGGGAGCTGTTTTTT. It translates to CASSSGLDTGELFF.

The J gene is TRBJ1-1, the V gene TRBV20-1, with 8 bases fitting TRBD1. Germline V gene lookup returns CDR1 DFQATT and CDR2 SNEGSKA (reference sequence). The CDR3 runs 14 residues. With V trimmed by 2 bases and J by 0 bases, 2 bases remained unmatched. The CDR3 protein is CSARQDRVNTEAFF. The CDR3 DNA reads as TGCAGTGCTAGACAGGACAGGGTGAACACTGAAGCTTTCTTT.

The chain employs TRBV27 and TRBJ2-7; D might be TRBD1 (6 bases). The V gene lost 0 bases and the J gene lost 3 bases, with 9 bases spanning the gap. Per germline, CDR1 MNHEY and CDR2 SMNVEV (reference sequence). The CDR3 contains 14 residues. The CDR3 loop is CASSLSEQGYEQYF. CDR3 bases: TGTGCCAGCAGTTTATCAGAACAGGGCTACGAGCAGTACTTC.

V is TRBV6-1 and J is TRBJ1-2; TRBD1 agrees at 9 bases. Unmatched junction bases numbered 10, after V lost 7 bases and J lost 4 bases. The CDR3 totals 15 residues. Germline CDR1 and CDR2: MNHNS and SASEGT. Here the CDR3 DNA reads TGTGCCAGCATTCAGGGACAGGGACGCCTCTATGGCTACACCTTC. Protein sequence: CASIQGQGRLYGYTF.

The V gene is TRBV3-1, the J gene TRBJ2-7, with 10 bases that match TRBD1. V shed 0 bases, J shed 5 bases, and the junction held 4 bases outside the gene matches. The CDR3 totals 15 residues. CDR1 and CDR2 from the germline V gene are LGHDT and YNNKEL (reference sequence). The CDR3 bases are TGTGCCAGCAGCCAAGAAGTGACAGGGGGCGACGAGCAGTACTTC. Its protein is CASSQEVTGGDEQYF.

The genes are TRBV4-1 and TRBJ2-7; TRBD2 matches 8 bases. There are 13 residues in the CDR3. Germline V CDR1 and CDR2: MGHRA, YSYEKL. V lost 5 bases and J lost 3; bases outside the gene matches: 3. CDR3 region: CASSFRGGYEQYF. The CDR3 DNA reads TGCGCCAGCAGCTTCCGGGGGGGCTACGAGCAGTACTTC.

This chain uses TRBV7-2 with TRBJ2-1; 7 nucleotides agree with TRBD2. The CDR3 extends over 16 amino acids. Trimming at V came to 1 base and at J to 3 bases, leaving 6 bases not matched to a gene. Germline loops: CDR1 SGHTA, CDR2 FQGNSA. The CDR3 is CASSLGRAGRYNEQFF. The CDR3 DNA reads TGTGCCAGCAGCTTAGGGCGAGCGGGGCGCTACAATGAGCAGTTCTTC.

The chain couples TRBV5-4 to TRBJ2-7; TRBD2 is a possible D gene (5 bases). Trimming took off 0 bases at V and 0 bases at J, with 7 bases between the two ends. CDR1 and CDR2 (germline): SGHNT, YYREEE (reference sequence). The CDR3 contains 14 residues. The DNA for the CDR3 is TGTGCCAGCAGCTTGGGGGAGAGCTCCTACGAGCAGTACTTC. Amino acids: CASSLGESSYEQYF.